This passage covers 27 T cell receptor beta chains from one sample sequenced in a study of T-cell memory formation after mild COVID-19. Via MiXCR, TCRdb re-called the 5' RACE reads, giving one row per CDR3 protein. The sample lists 190,000 or so distinct CDR3 sequences; 20% to 25% were seen once. Sequencing was carried out using PBMCs or a T cell subset sorted from them (not recorded which). The receptor source for this set is an adult woman who had mild COVID-19 (a few samples of this study predate the infection). Cell type and time point are not known.

This sequence joins TRBV7-3 and TRBJ2-1, with D possibly matching TRBD1 (6 bases). In germline, CDR1 is SGHTA, CDR2 FQGTGA. Trimming removed 1 base at V and 0 bases at J, with 13 bases between. CDR3 length: 17 amino acids. The CDR3 DNA follows: TGTGCCAGCAGCTTAAGCGCGCAGGGGAGCTCCTACAATGAGCAGTTCTTC. Amino acids: CASSLSAQGSSYNEQFF. Drawing the rest from reference TRBV7-3 and TRBJ2-1, the complete variable domain is GAGVSQTPSNKVTEKGKYVELRCDPISGHTALYWYRQSLGQGPEFLIYFQGTGAADDSGLPNDRFFAVRPEGSVSTLKIQRTERGDSAVYLCASSLSAQGSSYNEQFFGPGTRLTVL.

This clonotype was seen ten or more times. The J gene is TRBJ2-1, the V gene TRBV7-9, with D possibly matching TRBD1 (6 bases). The CDR3 is 15 residues long. With 4 bases removed from V and 4 bases from J, the gap between germline ends came to 14 bases. Germline CDR1 and CDR2: SEHNR and FQNEAQ (reference sequence). The CDR3 bases are TGTGCCAGCAGCTCCGACAGGACAACTTACAATGAGCAGTTCTTC. It encodes CASSSDRTTYNEQFF. The complete variable domain, with remaining parts taken from reference TRBV7-9 and TRBJ2-1, reads DTGVSQNPRHKITKRGQNVTFRCDPISEHNRLYWYRQTLGQGPEFLTYFQNEAQLEKSRLLSDRFSAERPKGSFSTLEIQRTEQGDSAMYLCASSSDRTTYNEQFFGPGTRLTVL.

This clonotype has just a few counts. CDR3 region: CASSSSRRQGRIETQYF. As DNA, the CDR3 is TGTGCCAGCAGCTCTAGCCGCAGACAGGGTAGGATCGAGACCCAGTACTTC. The genes are TRBV7-8 and TRBJ2-5, with TRBD1 matching over 7 bases. The length of the CDR3 is 17 residues. J lost 5 bases, V lost 4 bases, and 16 bases had no gene match. Germline CDR1 is SGHVS and CDR2 is FQNEAQ.

This clonotype was seen a few times. This chain links TRBV19 with TRBJ2-3; D call uncertain. This CDR3 is built from 13 residues. CDR1 is LNHDA, CDR2 SQIVND, per germline (reference sequence). The V end was cut by 4 bases, the J end by 4 bases, with 9 bases between. In nucleotides, the CDR3 is TGTGCCAGTAGTAGGGGATTGGCAGATACGCAGTATTTT. Translating gives CASSRGLADTQYF.

J is TRBJ1-4 and V is TRBV7-2; 8 bases match TRBD1. This CDR3 spans 16 amino acids. Losses at the gene ends were 5 bases for V and 4 bases for J; bases not matched to a gene: 9. Germline CDR1 and CDR2: SGHTA and FQGNSA. The chain's CDR3 is CASSPGQGLFNEKLFF. CDR3 sequence (DNA): TGTGCCAGCAGCCCTGGACAGGGTTTATTTAATGAAAAACTGTTTTTT.

The chain joins TRBV7-9 to TRBJ2-1; TRBD2 aligns across 10 bases. The V gene's germline CDR1 is SEHNR and CDR2 FQNEAQ (reference sequence). V was clipped by 0 bases and J by 5 bases; unmatched bases: 7. The CDR3 spans 17 residues. The CDR3 bases are TGTGCCAGCAGCTTAGCGTGGGCTAGCGGGAGCCACAATGAGCAGTTCTTC. This gives the protein CASSLAWASGSHNEQFF. Full variable domain (remainder filled in from reference TRBV7-9 and TRBJ2-1): DTGVSQNPRHKITKRGQNVTFRCDPISEHNRLYWYRQTLGQGPEFLTYFQNEAQLEKSRLLSDRFSAERPKGSFSTLEIQRTEQGDSAMYLCASSLAWASGSHNEQFFGPGTRLTVL.

The chain carries TRBV7-2 and TRBJ1-2; 9 bases fit TRBD1. The V and J ends lost 5 bases and 3 bases, in that order; junction bases with no gene match: 13. CDR1 is SGHTA and CDR2 is FQGNSA in the germline V gene. CDR3 length: 17 residues. The CDR3 spells CASSHLLGTGNHYGYTF. The DNA for the CDR3 is TGTGCCAGCAGCCATCTTCTCGGGACAGGGAATCACTATGGCTACACCTTC. The full variable domain, its missing parts supplied by reference TRBV7-2 and TRBJ1-2, is GAGVSQSPSNKVTEKGKDVELRCDPISGHTALYWYRQSLGQGLEFLIYFQGNSAPDKSGLPSDRFSAERTGGSVSTLTIQRTQQEDSAVYLCASSHLLGTGNHYGYTFGSGTRLTVV.

This rearrangement joins TRBV5-1 to TRBJ2-6; a weak D match, TRBD1 (6 bases). The V end lost 0 bases, the J end lost 2 bases, and 12 bases lay between the germline ends. Germline V CDR1 and CDR2: SGHRS, YFSETQ. CDR3 length: 17 residues. For the CDR3, the DNA is TGCGCCAGCAGCTTGGGAACAGGGTGGACTGGGGCCAACGTCCTGACTTTC. This sequence encodes CASSLGTGWTGANVLTF.

This clonotype was seen a few times. V is TRBV6-5 and J is TRBJ2-7; D ambiguous. The germline V gene has CDR1 MNHEY and CDR2 SVGAGI. This CDR3 is 15 amino acids long. The V and J ends lost 0 bases and 5 bases respectively, with 14 bases between them. CDR3 nucleotide sequence: TGTGCCAGCAGTTACTCGGGGTCTTACGGTGACGAGCAGTACTTC. Its protein product is CASSYSGSYGDEQYF.

This clonotype came up a few times. The chain links TRBV28 to TRBJ2-7; 8 bases match TRBD2. With V trimmed by 3 bases and J by 5 bases, 12 bases remained unmatched. Looked up from germline, CDR1 is MDHEN and CDR2 is SYDVKM. The length of the CDR3 is 16 residues. The CDR3 protein is CASSLTSVGPIDEQYF. Here the CDR3 DNA reads TGTGCCAGCAGTTTGACTAGCGTCGGTCCCATTGACGAGCAGTACTTC.

This clonotype was recorded once. V usage is TRBV29-1 and J usage is TRBJ2-3; TRBD2 agrees at 10 bases. This CDR3 contains 15 residues. Germline lookup yields CDR1 SQVTM and CDR2 ANQGSEA. Trimming at V came to 4 bases and at J to 2 bases, leaving 6 bases not matched to a gene. The CDR3 DNA follows: TGCAGCGTTGCCCCGGGACTAGCGAACACAGATACGCAGTATTTT. As protein: CSVAPGLANTDTQYF.

This clonotype was seen a few times. The CDR3 region has the DNA TGTGCCAGCAGTCCCAGGATCTCCTACGAGCAGTACTTC. Translating gives CASSPRISYEQYF. This chain links TRBV25-1 with TRBJ2-7; no firm D call. V lost 5 bases and J lost 0, with 8 bases in between. This CDR3 is built from 13 residues. Germline V gene lookup returns CDR1 MGHDK and CDR2 SYGVNS.

In this sample, this clonotype turned up many times. The genes are TRBV20-1 and TRBJ1-5, with 10 bases fitting TRBD1. The CDR3 is 14 amino acids. V lost 2 bases to trimming and J lost 7 bases; unmatched junction nucleotides: 5. Germline V gives CDR1 DFQATT, CDR2 SNEGSKA (reference sequence). In DNA form, the CDR3 reads TGCAGTGCTAGATCGGGACAGGGGTTGCAGCCCCAGCATTTT. Its translation is CSARSGQGLQPQHF.

The chain has TRBV7-7 and TRBJ2-5; TRBD2 is a possible D gene (6 bases). Between the trimmed V and J ends, which lost 2 bases and 3 bases, there was a span of 13 bases. The germline V gene encodes CDR1 SSHAT and CDR2 FNYEAQ (reference sequence). The CDR3 is 15 amino acids. The CDR3 is CASSLRDSVKETQYF. The CDR3 bases are TGTGCCAGCAGCTTAAGGGACTCAGTGAAAGAGACCCAGTACTTC.

Only a few counts were recorded for this clonotype. The chain employs TRBV20-1 and TRBJ2-1; D perhaps matches TRBD1 (6 bases). The CDR3 consists of 16 residues. Germline CDR1 and CDR2: DFQATT and SNEGSKA (reference sequence). V was trimmed by 0 bases and J by 4 bases, leaving 16 bases between them. CDR3 nucleotide sequence: TGCAGTGCTAGAGACCCGGACAGCGTGAATTACAATGAGCAGTTCTTC. Its protein product is CSARDPDSVNYNEQFF.

This clonotype was counted a few times. The CDR3 is CASSQVQGLNEQFF. Written as DNA, the CDR3 is TGCGCCAGCAGCCAAGTCCAGGGTCTGAATGAGCAGTTCTTC. The chain couples TRBV4-3 to TRBJ2-1; D possibly corresponds to TRBD1 (5 bases). The CDR3 sequence is 14 residues long. V lost 1 base to trimming and J lost 7 bases, with 11 bases between them. CDR1 LGHNA and CDR2 YSLEER come from the germline V gene.

The sample holds a few counts of this clonotype. The chain carries TRBV7-6 and TRBJ2-3; TRBD2 is a possible D gene (7 bases). Germline V gene sequence: CDR1 SGHVS, CDR2 FNYEAQ. The V end was cut by 4 bases, the J end by 2 bases, with 19 bases between. This CDR3 is built from 17 residues. The CDR3, as DNA: TGTGCCAGCAGCTCAAGGGGGGCTAGCGGTTCCACAGATACGCAGTATTTT. It translates to CASSSRGASGSTDTQYF.

Of note for this clonotype: One end of the junction fails to match germline, which may point to a read error. V and J are TRBV7-6 and TRBJ2-3; possibly TRBD2 for D (5 bases). Germline V gives CDR1 SGHVS, CDR2 FNYEAQ. The length of the CDR3 is 15 residues. CDR3 region: CASSLTPASTDTQYF. In DNA, the CDR3 is TGTGCCAGCAGCCTCACCCCGGCTAGCACAGACACGCAGTATTTT. The full variable domain, with the rest looked up from reference TRBV7-6 and TRBJ2-3, is GAGVSQSPRYKVTKRGQDVALRCDPISGHVSLYWYRQALGQGPEFLTYFNYEAQQDKSGLPNDRFSAERPEGSISTLTIQRTEQRDSAMYRCASSLTPASTDTQYFGPGTRLTVL.

This clonotype has a handful of counts. J is TRBJ2-4 and V is TRBV5-1; D perhaps matches TRBD2 (6 bases). This CDR3 has 16 residues. Germline loops: CDR1 SGHRS, CDR2 YFSETQ. V was clipped by 5 bases and J by 5 bases, with 20 bases between them. CDR3 loop: CASRPVFGLSENIQYF. CDR3 sequence (DNA): TGCGCCAGCAGACCTGTATTTGGACTATCAGAAAACATTCAGTACTTC.

This clonotype was seen more than once but under ten times. The chain carries TRBV9 and TRBJ2-7; D is possibly TRBD2 (6 bases). V was clipped by 4 bases and J by 5 bases, with 16 bases between them. CDR3 length: 14 residues. The V gene's germline CDR1 is SGDLS and CDR2 YYNGEE. The DNA of the CDR3 is TGTGCCAGCAGCTCTTCGTGGGGGGTCCACGAGCAGTACTTC. Translation gives CASSSSWGVHEQYF.

This chain uses TRBV29-1 with TRBJ2-1; 9 bases fit TRBD2. The CDR3 consists of 15 residues. The germline V gene encodes CDR1 SQVTM and CDR2 ANQGSEA. The ends lost 4 bases at V and 7 bases at J; junction bases unmatched: 11. DNA of the CDR3: TGCAGCGTTGTGATCTCCGGGACTAGCTTGAATGAGCAGTTCTTC. This codes for CSVVISGTSLNEQFF.

This clonotype was counted ten times or more. The chain links TRBV7-8 to TRBJ2-1, with D perhaps matching TRBD2 (6 bases). Germline CDR1 is SGHVS and CDR2 is FQNEAQ. The CDR3 totals 14 residues. V lost 8 bases to trimming and J lost 6 bases, with 17 bases between them. The CDR3 spells CASRAGGDFNEQFF. The DNA of the CDR3 is TGTGCCAGCCGGGCCGGGGGAGACTTCAATGAGCAGTTCTTC. The full variable domain, rest sourced from reference TRBV7-8 and TRBJ2-1, is GAGVSQSPRYKVAKRGQDVALRCDPISGHVSLFWYQQALGQGPEFLTYFQNEAQLDKSGLPSDRFFAERPEGSVSTLKIQRTQQEDSAVYLCASRAGGDFNEQFFGPGTRLTVL.

The chain combines TRBV19 with TRBJ2-7; D may be TRBD2 (6 bases). The V end lost 8 bases, the J end lost 4 bases, and 15 bases lay between the germline ends. The germline CDR1 and CDR2 sequences are LNHDA and SQIVND (reference sequence). The CDR3 loop spans 13 amino acids. CDR3 coding DNA: TGTGCCAGTGGCCGCGGGGAGGCTTACGAGCAGTACTTC. Translation gives CASGRGEAYEQYF.

The chain recombines TRBV7-9 with TRBJ2-7; D not certain. CDR1 and CDR2 (germline): SEHNR, FQNEAQ (reference sequence). The CDR3 runs to 14 residues. V lost 5 bases and J 3 bases, leaving 14 bases between the germline ends. The CDR3 is CASSATGFYYEQYF. Written as DNA, the CDR3 is TGTGCCAGCAGCGCAACCGGGTTCTACTACGAGCAGTACTTC.

The genes are TRBV14 and TRBJ1-1; D possibly corresponds to TRBD1 (5 bases). Trimming cost V 4 bases and J 1 base, with 10 bases left between them. Germline CDR1 reads SGHDN; CDR2 reads FVKESK. The CDR3 is 14 amino acids. The CDR3 DNA sequence: TGTGCCAGCAGCCCCCAGGGCCCGAACACTGAAGCTTTCTTT. This gives the protein CASSPQGPNTEAFF.

V gene TRBV29-1 combines with J gene TRBJ2-7; maybe TRBD1 (5 bases). V gave up 4 bases and J gave up 0 bases, with 19 bases separating them. The germline V gene encodes CDR1 SQVTM and CDR2 ANQGSEA. This CDR3 region has 16 residues. CDR3 nucleotides: TGCAGCGTTGTCGGAATGGGCAGGGCTAACTCCTACGAGCAGTACTTC. Protein product: CSVVGMGRANSYEQYF.

There are a few counts of this clonotype. The V and J genes are TRBV12-3 or TRBV12-4 and TRBJ2-7; D gene unclear. CDR3 length: 13 residues. Trimming left V 3 bases short and J 6 bases short, with 12 bases between. CDR3 in DNA: TGTGCCAGCAGTTTGAGTGGATCGGGCGAGCAGTACTTC. Encoded protein: CASSLSGSGEQYF.